The T cell receptor (beta chain) under discussion was sequenced for a study of lymphopenia after photon versus proton radiotherapy. Here immunoSEQ multiplex PCR was the method, and the copy in TCRdb shows in-frame clones only, minus some. In the table there are over 15,000 clones, about nine tenths of which are singletons. CDR1 is SGHRS, CDR2 YFSETQ, per germline. The CDR3 runs to 16 residues. V was clipped by 1 base and J by 1 base; unmatched bases: 5. The gene calls are TRBV5-1 and TRBJ2-3, with TRBD1 matching over 8 bases. This TCR was recovered from a man aged 65 to 79 with pancreatic cancer. The material was peripheral blood, obtained from a patient treated with proton-based radiotherapy. The CDR3 sequence is CASSLRGQDRTDTQYF. As DNA, the CDR3 is TGCGCCAGCAGCTTGAGGGGACAGGATCGCACAGATACGCAGTATTTT.